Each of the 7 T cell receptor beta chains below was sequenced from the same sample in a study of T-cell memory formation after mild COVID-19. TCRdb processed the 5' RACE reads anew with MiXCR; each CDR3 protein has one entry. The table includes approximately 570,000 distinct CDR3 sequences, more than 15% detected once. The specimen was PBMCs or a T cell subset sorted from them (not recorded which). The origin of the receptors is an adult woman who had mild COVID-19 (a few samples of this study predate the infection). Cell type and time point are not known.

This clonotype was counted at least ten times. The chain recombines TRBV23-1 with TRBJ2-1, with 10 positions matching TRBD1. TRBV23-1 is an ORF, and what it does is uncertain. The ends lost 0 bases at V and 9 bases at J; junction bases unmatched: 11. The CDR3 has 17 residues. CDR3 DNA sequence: TGCGCCAGCAGTCAATCTTCCCGACAGGGGGCTATGACTGAGCAGTTCTTC. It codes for CASSQSSRQGAMTEQFF.

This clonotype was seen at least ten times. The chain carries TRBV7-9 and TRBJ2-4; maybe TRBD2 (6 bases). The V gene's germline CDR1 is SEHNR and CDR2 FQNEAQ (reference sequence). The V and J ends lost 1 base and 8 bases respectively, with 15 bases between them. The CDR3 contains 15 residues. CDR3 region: CASSLGAGHLDIQYF. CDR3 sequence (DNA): TGTGCCAGCAGCTTAGGGGCGGGGCATCTGGACATTCAGTACTTC.

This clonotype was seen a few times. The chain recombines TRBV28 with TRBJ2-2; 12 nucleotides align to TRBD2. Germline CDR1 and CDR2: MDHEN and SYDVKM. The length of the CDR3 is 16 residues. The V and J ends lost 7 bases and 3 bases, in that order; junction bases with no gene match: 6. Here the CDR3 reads CASTQRLAGDTGELFF. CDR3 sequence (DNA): TGTGCCAGCACCCAACGACTAGCGGGAGACACCGGGGAGCTGTTTTTT.

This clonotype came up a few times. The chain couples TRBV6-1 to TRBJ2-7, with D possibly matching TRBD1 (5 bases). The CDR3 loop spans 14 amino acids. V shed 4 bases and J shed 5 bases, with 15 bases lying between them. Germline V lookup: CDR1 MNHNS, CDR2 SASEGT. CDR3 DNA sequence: TGTGCCAGCAGTGCGTTCCTGATCAGGGACGAGCAGTACTTC. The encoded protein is CASSAFLIRDEQYF.

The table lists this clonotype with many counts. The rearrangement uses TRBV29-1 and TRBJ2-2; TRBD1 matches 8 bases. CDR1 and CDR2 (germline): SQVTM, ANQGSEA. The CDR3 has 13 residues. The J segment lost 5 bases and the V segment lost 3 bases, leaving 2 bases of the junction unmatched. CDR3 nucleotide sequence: TGCAGCGTTGACGGACAGGGTACCGGGGAGCTGTTTTTT. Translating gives CSVDGQGTGELFF.

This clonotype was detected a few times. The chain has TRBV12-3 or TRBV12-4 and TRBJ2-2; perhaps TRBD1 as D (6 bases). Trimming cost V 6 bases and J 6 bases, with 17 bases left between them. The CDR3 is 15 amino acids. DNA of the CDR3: TGTGCCAGCAGGGTGGGGGAGCAGGGGTCCGGGGAGCTGTTTTTT. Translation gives CASRVGEQGSGELFF.

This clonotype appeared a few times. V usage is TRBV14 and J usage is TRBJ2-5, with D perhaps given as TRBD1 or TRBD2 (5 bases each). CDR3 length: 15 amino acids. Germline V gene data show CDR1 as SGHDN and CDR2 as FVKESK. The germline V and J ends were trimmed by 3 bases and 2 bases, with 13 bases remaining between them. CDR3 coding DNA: TGTGCCAGCAGCCAGGGACCCACAGGACAAGAGACCCAGTACTTC. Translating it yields CASSQGPTGQETQYF.